The entry that follows covers one TCR beta chain sequence. Its antigen is not identified. The data stem from a study of cytomegalovirus exposure and HLA in healthy donors. Study-wide points: Association of a missense DCLRE1C variant with TCR beta V- and J-gene trimming was reported in a later analysis.

J was trimmed by 9 bases and V by 2 bases; bases with no gene match: 8. This CDR3 has 16 residues. The germline V gene encodes CDR1 LGHNA and CDR2 YNFKEQ. A multiplex PCR was run with 60 Vbeta primers and 13 Jbeta primers. Some clones are missing from TCRdb's copy, which holds only in-frame ones; the method was immunoSEQ multiplex PCR. In the table there are 100,000 to 150,000 clones, 80% of which are singletons. Sequenced input: PBMCs. This TCR was sampled from a male donor in good health and CMV-seronegative. The chain recombines TRBV4-2 with TRBJ2-1, with 12 bases aligning to TRBD2. The DNA of the CDR3 is TGTGCCAGCAGCCAAATTCTAGCGGGGGGGCTGGGTGAGCAGTTCTTC. Its protein product is CASSQILAGGLGEQFF.